This T cell receptor (beta chain) was captured by sequencing in a study of blood T cells in healthy people across ages. With a J-beta primer mix and a sample-barcoded 5' primer, a second PCR ran about 7 to 12 cycles. TCRdb independently ran MiXCR on the 5' RACE reads; one entry per CDR3 protein. Counted here are 700,000 to 850,000 distinct CDR3 sequences, roughly 53% occurring once; the ten biggest clones make up approximately 40%. Note on this clonotype: Its antigen is not identified.

Study-wide results and caveats: Diversity figures based on one million T cells were deemed too low. When set beside aged donors, long-lived donors presented more naive CD4+ cells and higher diversity.

Germline V gene sequence: CDR1 MGHDK, CDR2 SYGVNS. The CDR3 contains 14 residues. V was clipped by 4 bases and J by 1 base, with 10 bases between them. V gene TRBV25-1 combines with J gene TRBJ1-1; D is unclear. The clonotype originates from a man aged 80 or over in good health. The material sequenced was blood. CDR3 sequence reads: CASSGVGQNTEAFF. In DNA, the CDR3 is TGTGCCAGCAGTGGGGTGGGCCAGAACACTGAAGCTTTCTTT.